This record covers a single TCR beta chain. Trimming cost V 2 bases and J 0 bases, with 14 bases left between them. Germline V gene lookup returns CDR1 SNHLY and CDR2 FYNNEI. The CDR3 is 17 residues long. TCRdb's copy holds only in-frame clones and misses some; the assay was immunoSEQ multiplex PCR. The sample lists about 250,000 clones, roughly nine tenths seen once, with over 2% in the top ten. Cohorts were based on clinical histories the participants reported. The data originate from a study of blood T cell repertoires in COVID-19. About the research overall: Samples representing acute and convalescent COVID-19 were sourced from the United States, Italy and Spain. Nucleic acid was either cDNA or gDNA, and it came from T cells, B-cell-depleted T cells, or PBMCs.

Sequenced: PBMCs or T cells enriched from blood (not recorded which). The chain is built from TRBV2 and TRBJ1-5; weak D call: TRBD1 (5 bases). This TCR was sampled from a woman under 30 who had recovered from COVID-19. DNA for the CDR3: TGTGCCAGCAGTGAACGGGGGACGGATAATAGCAATCAGCCCCAGCATTTT. It is translated as CASSERGTDNSNQPQHF.